This entry concerns a single TCR beta chain. The CDR3 extends 3 residues past the end of the read, so its final part is completed from the germline J gene. This entry belongs to a study of T cells in women clearing cervical HPV infection. Overall study: Controls gave blood once infection was undetectable; cases at lesion identification. For cases, blood was sampled a median approximately 150 days after lesion detection, interquartile range roughly 85 to 220 days.

V lost 3 bases and J lost 6; bases outside the gene matches: 6. Per the germline V gene, CDR1 is KGHSH and CDR2 is LQKENI. The CDR3 sequence is 15 residues long. All donors had a single incident cervical HPV16 infection, not prevalent. Dot-blot hybridization genotyped cervical HPV amplified with MY09/MY11 PCR. Profiling relied on immunoSEQ multiplex PCR, and the TCRdb table lists in-frame clones only, not all of them. This sample's table has around 30,000 clones. The genes are TRBV18 and TRBJ2-3, with 10 positions matching TRBD1. What was sequenced was blood buffy coat. The clonotype was recovered from a woman between 18 and 69 years old with a cervical HPV16 infection that either progressed to CIN3+ or cleared (not recorded which). CDR3 DNA, as far as it was read: TGTGCCAGCTCACCCGGGACAGGGGTGTTGGATACG. This codes for CASSPGTGVLDT. The entire CDR3 protein is CASSPGTGVLDTQYF.